The source of this T cell receptor beta chain is a study of low-dose radiotherapy and immunotherapy resistance in tumors. Study at large: A dose of 1 Gy per fraction every two weeks went to Cohort 2, totaling 13 Gy over 26 weeks.

The V segment lost 0 bases and the J segment 10 bases; nucleotides outside the gene matches: 15. The CDR3 is made up of 18 amino acids. Germline-derived CDR1 and CDR2 are MNHEY and SVGAGI. With TRAV- and TRBV-specific primers, first-strand cDNA was made, covering the alpha and beta chains. TCRs underwent 15 to 25 PCR cycles of amplification with a constant-region primer and V-primer adapter. One entry per CDR3 protein, called by TCRdb with MiXCR from the reads. The sample lists tens of thousands of distinct CDR3 sequences, around 27% occurring once. Note on this clonotype: With only one base between it and a far larger clone, this is likely a read error.

Time point described: before trial treatment. Patients deemed eligible presented with advanced solid tumors lacking tumor-infiltrating lymphocytes. This clonotype was obtained from a male donor with prostate cancer. This chain uses TRBV6-5 with TRBJ2-1; 10 bases are shared with TRBD2. Sequenced material: PBMCs, taken before treatment. The CDR3 here is CASSYSSLVLAGVYEQFF. CDR3 in DNA: TGTGCCAGCAGTTACTCGAGTCTGGTTCTAGCGGGGGTCTACGAGCAGTTCTTC.